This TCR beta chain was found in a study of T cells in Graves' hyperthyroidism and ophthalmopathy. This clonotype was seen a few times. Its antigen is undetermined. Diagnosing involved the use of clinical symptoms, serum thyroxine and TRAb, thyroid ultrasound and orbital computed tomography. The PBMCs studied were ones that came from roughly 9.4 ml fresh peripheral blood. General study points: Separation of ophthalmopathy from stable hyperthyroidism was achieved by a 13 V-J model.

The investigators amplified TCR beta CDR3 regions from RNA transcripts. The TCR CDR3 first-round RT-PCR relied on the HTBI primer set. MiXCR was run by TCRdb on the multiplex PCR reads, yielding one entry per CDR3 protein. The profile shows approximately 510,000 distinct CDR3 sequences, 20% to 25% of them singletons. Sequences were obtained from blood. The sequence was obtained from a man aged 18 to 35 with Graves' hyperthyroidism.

CDR3 residues: CASSLDSWNTGELFF. In DNA form, the CDR3 reads TGTGCCAGCAGCTTGGACTCTTGGAACACCGGGGAGCTGTTTTTT. The J gene is TRBJ2-2, the V gene TRBV7-2, with D possibly TRBD2 on 5 matching bases. Per germline, CDR1 SGHTA and CDR2 FQGNSA. The CDR3 consists of 15 residues. V gave up 3 bases and J gave up 1 base, with 9 bases separating them.